The 18 T cell receptor beta chains in this list originate from one sample, sequenced in a study of T cell repertoires in aging, cancer and after chemotherapy. Rearranged V-D-J TRB sequences were amplified with a mixed TRB-A/B primer pool. Each CDR3 protein gets one entry after TCRdb re-called the multiplex PCR reads with MiXCR. Altogether 1,500 to 2,000 distinct CDR3 sequences are present, less than 45% being singletons, with the ten largest covering roughly a quarter. The template was genomic DNA from peripheral blood, not RNA. The sequencing input was blood. These receptors were obtained from a human donor with a solid tumor. The donor label of this sample is uncertain.

The sample holds a few counts of this clonotype. V and J are TRBV20-1 and TRBJ2-1; TRBD2 agrees at 8 bases. The V and J ends lost 3 bases and 2 bases, in that order; junction bases with no gene match: 9. The CDR3 covers 16 residues. Germline V gene data show CDR1 as DFQATT and CDR2 as SNEGSKA (reference sequence). For the CDR3, the DNA is TGCAGTGCTAGGGAGTTTGGGACTAGACCCTACAATGAGCAGTTCTTC. Residues: CSAREFGTRPYNEQFF.

This clonotype was observed a handful of times. This rearrangement joins TRBV12-3 or TRBV12-4 to TRBJ2-1; 7 bases fit TRBD1. There are 15 residues in the CDR3. Trimming at V came to 7 bases and at J to 0 bases, leaving 6 bases not matched to a gene. CDR3 coding DNA: TGTGCCAGCAATCCCGGGACAGCCTCCTACAATGAGCAGTTCTTC. Translation: CASNPGTASYNEQFF.

This clonotype is termed large. This chain joins TRBV30 and TRBJ2-3, with no clear D. Germline V gives CDR1 GTSNPN, CDR2 SVGIG (reference sequence). The CDR3 has 13 residues. V shed 3 bases and J shed 0 bases, with 7 bases lying between them. CDR3: CAWRVPSTDTQYF. For the CDR3, the DNA is TGTGCCTGGAGAGTCCCTAGCACAGATACGCAGTATTTT.

The V call is TRBV19, the J call TRBJ2-7; D not resolved. This CDR3 region has 12 residues. Germline CDR1 is LNHDA and CDR2 is SQIVND (reference sequence). Trimming pared 6 bases from V and 4 bases from J, leaving 10 bases between. The CDR3 sequence is CASSYLGYEQYF. The DNA for the CDR3 is TGTGCCAGTAGCTACCTGGGATACGAGCAGTACTTC.

The V gene is TRBV24-1, the J gene TRBJ2-1; D remains unclear. Germline V gene lookup returns CDR1 KGHDR and CDR2 SFDVKD. This CDR3 has 14 amino acids. Trimming pared 8 bases from V and 6 bases from J, leaving 16 bases between. CDR3 sequence: CATTNTTFPNEQFF. The CDR3 DNA follows: TGTGCCACCACAAACACCACTTTCCCCAATGAGCAGTTCTTC.

The gene calls are TRBV20-1 and TRBJ2-3; weak D call: TRBD2 (6 bases). V was clipped by 3 bases and J by 0 bases, with 13 bases between them. This CDR3 contains 15 residues. Per germline, CDR1 DFQATT and CDR2 SNEGSKA (reference sequence). Here the CDR3 reads CSASGGYTSTDTQYF. The CDR3 DNA reads as TGCAGTGCTAGCGGGGGATATACTAGCACAGATACGCAGTATTTT.

The sample holds a few counts of this clonotype. This rearrangement joins TRBV5-6 to TRBJ1-4, with 8 bases that match TRBD1. Germline V lookup: CDR1 SGHDT, CDR2 YYEEEE. Germline trimming cut 6 bases from V and 8 bases from J; bases unmatched to any gene: 12. This CDR3 is 15 amino acids long. The CDR3 here is CASNQGQGVREKLFF. CDR3 nucleotide sequence: TGTGCCAGCAATCAAGGACAGGGAGTTCGGGAAAAACTGTTTTTT.

About this clonotype: Possible read error: a much larger clone is one base away. The V gene is TRBV7-2, the J gene TRBJ2-5; the match to TRBD2 covers 8 bases. The CDR3 has 16 residues. The trim removed 1 base at V and 3 bases at J, leaving 7 bases unmatched. CDR1 and CDR2 (germline): SGHTA, FQGNSA. CDR3 residues: CASSLVYGGAEETQYF. The CDR3 DNA follows: TGTGCCAGCAGCTTAGTTTACGGGGGGGCCGAAGAGACCCAGTACTTC.

This clonotype was picked up a small number of times. The chain carries TRBV7-9 and TRBJ2-1; 12 bases fit TRBD2. V shed 5 bases, J shed 8 bases, and the junction held 16 bases outside the gene matches. Germline lookup yields CDR1 SEHNR and CDR2 FQNEAQ (reference sequence). The CDR3 spans 18 residues. In DNA form, the CDR3 reads TGTGCCAGCAGCCCAACAGTCATTGCTAGCGGGGGGGTGGATGAGCAGTTCTTC. It specifies CASSPTVIASGGVDEQFF.

This clonotype ranks as large. This sequence joins TRBV19 and TRBJ2-3, with D possibly being TRBD1 (6 bases). Germline assignment: CDR1 LNHDA and CDR2 SQIVND (reference sequence). The CDR3 spans 13 residues. V lost 0 bases and J 6 bases, leaving 7 bases between the germline ends. CDR3 bases: TGTGCCAGTAGTATAGAGCAGGGGGATACGCAGTATTTT. Its translation is CASSIEQGDTQYF. Together with reference TRBV19 and TRBJ2-3, the CDR3 gives the full variable domain: DGGITQSPKYLFRKEGQNVTLSCEQNLNHDAMYWYRQDPGQGLRLIYYSQIVNDFQKGDIAEGYSVSREKKESFPLTVTSAQKNPTAFYLCASSIEQGDTQYFGPGTRLTVL.

This clonotype showed up just a few times. The J gene is TRBJ2-7, the V gene TRBV20-1; 9 positions agree with TRBD1. This CDR3 is 14 amino acids long. V lost 5 bases, J lost 2 bases, and 7 bases stayed unmatched. Looked up from germline, CDR1 is DFQATT and CDR2 is SNEGSKA (reference sequence). CDR3 residues: CSAWGTGNTYEQYF. CDR3 DNA: TGCAGTGCTTGGGGGACAGGGAATACCTACGAGCAGTACTTC.

By share, this clonotype counts as large. The chain combines TRBV29-1 with TRBJ2-1; 8 bases agree with TRBD2. The ends lost 4 bases at V and 7 bases at J; junction bases unmatched: 12. This CDR3 comprises 15 residues. From germline, CDR1 is SQVTM and CDR2 ANQGSEA. The DNA of the CDR3 is TGCAGCGTTGTAACCGTAGGCGGGGGGCATAATGAGCAGTTCTTC. Translating it yields CSVVTVGGGHNEQFF.

V and J are TRBV19 and TRBJ1-2; D remains ambiguous. Germline V gene data show CDR1 as LNHDA and CDR2 as SQIVND (reference sequence). CDR3 length: 11 residues. The V and J ends lost 4 bases and 8 bases respectively, with 8 bases between them. The CDR3 DNA follows: TGTGCCAGTAGTAGGGAGACCGGCTACACCTTC. Translating gives CASSRETGYTF.

This clonotype was counted between two and nine times. The chain recombines TRBV30 with TRBJ2-2; possible D gene TRBD1, 5 bases. From germline, CDR1 is GTSNPN and CDR2 SVGIG (reference sequence). The CDR3 totals 14 residues. Trimming took off 5 bases at V and 0 bases at J, with 10 bases between the two ends. The CDR3 reads CAWDSVANTGELFF. In DNA form, the CDR3 reads TGTGCCTGGGACAGCGTCGCGAACACCGGGGAGCTGTTTTTT.

Judged by abundance, this clonotype is large (0.1 to 1%). V usage is TRBV29-1 and J usage is TRBJ1-1; a weak D match, TRBD1 (6 bases). CDR1 and CDR2 from the germline V gene are SQVTM and ANQGSEA. Trimming took off 6 bases at V and 1 base at J, with 9 bases between the two ends. The CDR3 spans 12 residues. CDR3 sequence reads: CSVSQGNTEAFF. DNA of the CDR3: TGCAGCGTATCACAGGGGAACACTGAAGCTTTCTTT.

J is TRBJ1-2 and V is TRBV7-2; tentative D call: TRBD1 (5 bases). Germline lookup yields CDR1 SGHTA and CDR2 FQGNSA. This CDR3 has 17 amino acids. Trimming took 4 bases from V and 7 from J, leaving 25 bases between them. The CDR3 region has the DNA TGTGCCAGCAGCTCACCCCGGGGGTCAGGGAGGGACTCTGGCTACACCTTC. The encoded protein is CASSSPRGSGRDSGYTF.

The chain is built from TRBV7-2 and TRBJ2-1, with 12 bases aligning to TRBD2. Germline V gene lookup returns CDR1 SGHTA and CDR2 FQGNSA. Losses at the gene ends were 1 base for V and 5 bases for J; bases not matched to a gene: 6. The CDR3 extends over 17 amino acids. CDR3 amino acids: CASSLDSLAGGNNEQFF. The CDR3 coding sequence is TGTGCCAGCAGCTTAGATTCCCTAGCGGGAGGGAACAATGAGCAGTTCTTC.

V gene TRBV7-9 combines with J gene TRBJ1-6; 7 nucleotides agree with TRBD1. Germline lookup yields CDR1 SEHNR and CDR2 FQNEAQ (reference sequence). The CDR3 is 14 amino acids. With V trimmed by 4 bases and J by 6 bases, 3 bases remained unmatched. For the CDR3, the DNA is TGTGCCAGCAGCTCCGGGACAGTTAATTCACCCCTCCACTTT. It specifies CASSSGTVNSPLHF.